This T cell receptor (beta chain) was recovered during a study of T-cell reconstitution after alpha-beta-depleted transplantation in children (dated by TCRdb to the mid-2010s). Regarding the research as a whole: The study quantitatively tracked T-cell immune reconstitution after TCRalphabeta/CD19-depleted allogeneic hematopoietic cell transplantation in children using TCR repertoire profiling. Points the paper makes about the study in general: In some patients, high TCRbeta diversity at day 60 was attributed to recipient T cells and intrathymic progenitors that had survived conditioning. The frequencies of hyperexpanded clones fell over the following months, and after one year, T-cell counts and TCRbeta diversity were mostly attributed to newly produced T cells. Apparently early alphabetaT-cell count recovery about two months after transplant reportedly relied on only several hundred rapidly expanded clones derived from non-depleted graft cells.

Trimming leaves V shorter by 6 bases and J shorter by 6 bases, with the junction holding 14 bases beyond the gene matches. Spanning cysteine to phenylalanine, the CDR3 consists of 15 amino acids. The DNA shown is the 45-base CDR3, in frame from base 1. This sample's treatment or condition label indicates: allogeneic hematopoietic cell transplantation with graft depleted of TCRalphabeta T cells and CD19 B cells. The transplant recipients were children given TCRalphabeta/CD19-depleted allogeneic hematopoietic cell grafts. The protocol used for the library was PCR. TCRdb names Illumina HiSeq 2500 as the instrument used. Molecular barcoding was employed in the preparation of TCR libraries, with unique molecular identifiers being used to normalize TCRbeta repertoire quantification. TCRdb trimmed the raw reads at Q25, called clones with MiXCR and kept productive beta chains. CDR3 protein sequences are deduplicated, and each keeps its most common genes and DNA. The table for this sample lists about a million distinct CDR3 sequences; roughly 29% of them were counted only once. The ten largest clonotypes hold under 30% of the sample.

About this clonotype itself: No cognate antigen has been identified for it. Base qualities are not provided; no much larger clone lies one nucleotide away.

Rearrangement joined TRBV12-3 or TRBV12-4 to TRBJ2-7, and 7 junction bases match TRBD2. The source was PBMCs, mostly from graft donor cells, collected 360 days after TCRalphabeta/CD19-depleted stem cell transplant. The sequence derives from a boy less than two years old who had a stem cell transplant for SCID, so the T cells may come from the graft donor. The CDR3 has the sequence CASSRGTTRRREQYF. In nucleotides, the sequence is TGTGCCAGCAGCCGGGGGACTACCAGGCGGCGCGAGCAGTACTTC.